This T cell receptor (beta chain) appears in the sequencing data of a study of shared T cell receptors in the human thymus. This clone was recorded a few times. Only in-frame clones appear in the TCRdb table, and some are missing; sequencing was by immunoSEQ multiplex PCR. The data show some 700,000 clones, with approximately 87% seen just once and over 0.008% held by the top ten. The sample was also linked to a second study, of human thymus T cells.

The receptor was isolated from a boy in the first two years of life with a congenital heart defect. Source material: thymocytes.

The CDR3 loop reads CSARRCTEAFF. The DNA of the CDR3 is TGCAGTGCTAGGAGGTGCACTGAAGCTTTCTTT. The chain carries TRBV20-1 and TRBJ1-1; the D is unclear. The V end was cut by 3 bases, the J end by 4 bases, with 6 bases between. Germline V gene lookup returns CDR1 DFQATT and CDR2 SNEGSKA (reference sequence). This CDR3 contains 11 residues.